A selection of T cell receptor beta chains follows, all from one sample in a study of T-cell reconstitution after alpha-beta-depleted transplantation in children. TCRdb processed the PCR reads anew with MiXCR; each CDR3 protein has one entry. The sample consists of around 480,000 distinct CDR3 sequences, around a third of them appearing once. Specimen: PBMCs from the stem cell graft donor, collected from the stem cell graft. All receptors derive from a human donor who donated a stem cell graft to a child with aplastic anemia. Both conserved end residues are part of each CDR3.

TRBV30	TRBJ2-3	CACSRTASTDTQYF
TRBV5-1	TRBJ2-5	CASSFPGRAETQYF
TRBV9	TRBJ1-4	CASSAQVGTNEKLFF
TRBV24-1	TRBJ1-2	CATSDHGQDYGYTF
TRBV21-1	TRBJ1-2	CASSNPRQPNYGYTF
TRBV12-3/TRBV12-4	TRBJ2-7	CASSRLAGGIYEQYF
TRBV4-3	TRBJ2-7	CASSQGAFETYEQYF
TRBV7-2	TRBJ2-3	CASSLAGGRVTDTQYF
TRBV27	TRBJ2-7	CASADGSSYEQYF
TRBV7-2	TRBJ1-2	CASSSRVDLGGYTF
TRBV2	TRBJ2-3	CASSDSAGTDTQYF
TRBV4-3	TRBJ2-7	CASSRDRSSYEQYF
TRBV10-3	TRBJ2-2	CAISVVGLAGGELFF
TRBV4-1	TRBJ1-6	CASSQDRDRDSPLHF
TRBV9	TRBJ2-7	CASSPRGPPFDEQYF
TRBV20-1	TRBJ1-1	CSAIRGQRYTEAFF
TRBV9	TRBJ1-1	CASSVGARGVNTEAFF